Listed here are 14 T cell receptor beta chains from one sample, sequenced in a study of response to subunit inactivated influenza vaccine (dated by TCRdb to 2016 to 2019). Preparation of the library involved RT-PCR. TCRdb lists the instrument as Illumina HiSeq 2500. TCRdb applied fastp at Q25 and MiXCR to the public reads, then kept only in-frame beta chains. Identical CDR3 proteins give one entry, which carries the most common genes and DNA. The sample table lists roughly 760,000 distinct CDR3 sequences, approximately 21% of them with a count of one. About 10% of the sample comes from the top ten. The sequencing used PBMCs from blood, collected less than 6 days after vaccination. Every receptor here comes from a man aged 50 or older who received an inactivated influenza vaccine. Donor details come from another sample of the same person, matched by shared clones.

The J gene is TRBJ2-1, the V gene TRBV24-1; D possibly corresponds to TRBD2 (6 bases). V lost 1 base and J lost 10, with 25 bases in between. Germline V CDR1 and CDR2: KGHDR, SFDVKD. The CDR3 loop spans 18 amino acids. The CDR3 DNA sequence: TGTGCCACCAGTGATTTAAGCGGGCTGCGGCACCCGGGTCGGGAGCAGTTCTTC. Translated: CATSDLSGLRHPGREQFF.

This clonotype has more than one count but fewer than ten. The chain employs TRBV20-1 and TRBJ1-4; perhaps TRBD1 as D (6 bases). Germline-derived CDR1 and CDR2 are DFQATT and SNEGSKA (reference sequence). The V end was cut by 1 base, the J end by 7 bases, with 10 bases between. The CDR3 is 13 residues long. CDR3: CSARAGGPEKLFF. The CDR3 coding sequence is TGCAGTGCTAGAGCGGGGGGCCCTGAAAAACTGTTTTTT.

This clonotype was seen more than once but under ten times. The DNA for the CDR3 is TGCAGTGCTAAATCAGGGGTTTATAATGAAAAACTGTTTTTT. It codes for CSAKSGVYNEKLFF. The genes are TRBV20-1 and TRBJ1-4; a weak D match, TRBD1 (6 bases). Germline assignment: CDR1 DFQATT and CDR2 SNEGSKA (reference sequence). The CDR3 contains 14 residues. V gave up 4 bases and J gave up 4 bases, with 13 bases separating them.

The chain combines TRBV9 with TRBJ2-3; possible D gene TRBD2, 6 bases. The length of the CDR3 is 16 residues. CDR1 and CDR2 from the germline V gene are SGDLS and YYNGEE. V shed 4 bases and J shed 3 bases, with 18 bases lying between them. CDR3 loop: CASSSGDGRTTDTQYF. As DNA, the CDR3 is TGTGCCAGCAGCAGTGGGGACGGGAGAACTACAGATACGCAGTATTTT.

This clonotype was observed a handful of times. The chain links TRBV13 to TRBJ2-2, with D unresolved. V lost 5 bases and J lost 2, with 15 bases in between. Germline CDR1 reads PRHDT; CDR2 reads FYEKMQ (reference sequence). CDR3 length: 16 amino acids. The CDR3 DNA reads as TGTGCCAGCAGCATAATGGCTAGAACAAACACCGGGGAGCTGTTTTTT. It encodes CASSIMARTNTGELFF.

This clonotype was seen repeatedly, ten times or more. This chain's CDR3 is CASSALAETQYF. In DNA form, the CDR3 reads TGTGCCAGCAGCGCCCTAGCTGAGACCCAGTACTTC. The V and J genes are TRBV5-5 and TRBJ2-5, with D possibly TRBD2 on 5 matching bases. The CDR3 totals 12 residues. Germline CDR1 reads SGHKS; CDR2 reads YYEKEE (reference sequence). Trimming stripped 4 bases from V and 5 bases from J, with 9 bases between.

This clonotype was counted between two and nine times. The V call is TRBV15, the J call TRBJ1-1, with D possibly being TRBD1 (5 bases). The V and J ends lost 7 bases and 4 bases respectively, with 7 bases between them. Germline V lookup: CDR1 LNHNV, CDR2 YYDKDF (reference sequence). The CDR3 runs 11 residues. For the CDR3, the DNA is TGTGCCACCAAAGGGGCCACTGAAGCTTTCTTT. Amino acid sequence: CATKGATEAFF. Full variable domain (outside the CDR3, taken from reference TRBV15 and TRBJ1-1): DAMVIQNPRYQVTQFGKPVTLSCSQTLNHNVMYWYQQKSSQAPKLLFHYYDKDFNNEADTPDNFQSRRPNTSFCFLDIRSPGLGDTAMYLCATKGATEAFFGQGTRLTVV.

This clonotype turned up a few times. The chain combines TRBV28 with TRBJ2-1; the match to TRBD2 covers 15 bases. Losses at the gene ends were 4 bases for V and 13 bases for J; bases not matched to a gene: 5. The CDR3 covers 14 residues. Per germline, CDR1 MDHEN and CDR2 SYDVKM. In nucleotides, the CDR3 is TGTGCCAGCAGTTCCGGACTAGCGGGGGGGCCACAGTTCTTC. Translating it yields CASSSGLAGGPQFF.

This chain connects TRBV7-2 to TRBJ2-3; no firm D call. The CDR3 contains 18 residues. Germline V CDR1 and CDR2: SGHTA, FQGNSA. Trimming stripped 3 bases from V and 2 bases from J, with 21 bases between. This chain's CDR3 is CASSFSSILRQDTDTQYF. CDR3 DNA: TGTGCCAGCAGCTTTAGCAGTATATTAAGACAAGACACAGATACGCAGTATTTT.

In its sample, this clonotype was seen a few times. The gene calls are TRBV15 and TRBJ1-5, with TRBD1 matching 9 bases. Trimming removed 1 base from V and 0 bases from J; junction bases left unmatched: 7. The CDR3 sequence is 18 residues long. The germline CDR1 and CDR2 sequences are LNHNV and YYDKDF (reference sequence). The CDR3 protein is CATSRAQGAFLSNQPQHF. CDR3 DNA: TGTGCCACCAGCAGAGCACAGGGGGCCTTCCTTAGCAATCAGCCCCAGCATTTT.

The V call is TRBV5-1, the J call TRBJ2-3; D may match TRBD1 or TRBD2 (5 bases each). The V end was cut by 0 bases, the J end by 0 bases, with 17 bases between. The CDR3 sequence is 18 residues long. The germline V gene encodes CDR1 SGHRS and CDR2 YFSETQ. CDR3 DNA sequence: TGCGCCAGCAGCTTGGGAGGGGATACAGGTGTGAGCACAGATACGCAGTATTTT. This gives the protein CASSLGGDTGVSTDTQYF. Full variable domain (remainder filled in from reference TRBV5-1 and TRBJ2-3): KAGVTQTPRYLIKTRGQQVTLSCSPISGHRSVSWYQQTPGQGLQFLFEYFSETQRNKGNFPGRFSGRQFSNSRSEMNVSTLELGDSALYLCASSLGGDTGVSTDTQYFGPGTRLTVL.

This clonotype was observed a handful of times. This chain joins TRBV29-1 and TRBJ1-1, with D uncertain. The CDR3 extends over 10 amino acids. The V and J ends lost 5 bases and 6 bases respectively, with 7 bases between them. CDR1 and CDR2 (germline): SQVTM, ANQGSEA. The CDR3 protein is CSVFLPEAFF. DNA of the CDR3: TGCAGCGTTTTTTTGCCTGAAGCTTTCTTT. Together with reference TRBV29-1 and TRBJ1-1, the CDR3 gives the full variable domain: SAVISQKPSRDICQRGTSLTIQCQVDSQVTMMFWYRQQPGQSLTLIATANQGSEATYESGFVIDKFPISRPNLTFSTLTVSNMSPEDSSIYLCSVFLPEAFFGQGTRLTVV.

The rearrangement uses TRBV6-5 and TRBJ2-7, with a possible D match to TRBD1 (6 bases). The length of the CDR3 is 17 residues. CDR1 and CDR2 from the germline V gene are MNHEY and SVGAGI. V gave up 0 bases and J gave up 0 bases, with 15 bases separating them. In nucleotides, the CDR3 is TGTGCCAGCAGTTACTCTTTTCGGCAGGGGAGCTCCTACGAGCAGTACTTC. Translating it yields CASSYSFRQGSSYEQYF.

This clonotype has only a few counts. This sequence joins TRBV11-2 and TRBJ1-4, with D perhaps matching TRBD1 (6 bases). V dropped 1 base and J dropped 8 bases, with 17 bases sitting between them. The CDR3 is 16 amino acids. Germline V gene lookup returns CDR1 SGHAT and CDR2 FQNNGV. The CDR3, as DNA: TGTGCCAGCAGCTTAGGAAGGGGGGCATACCAAGAAAAACTGTTTTTT. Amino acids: CASSLGRGAYQEKLFF.